The clone carrying this TCR beta chain was counted a few times. Its target is unknown. Samples came from healthy bone marrow donors. The data were taken from a study of cytomegalovirus exposure and HLA in healthy donors. The study ran its PCR with 60 Vbeta and 13 Jbeta primers. Methods used by the authors: As a later analysis found, there were 80 million or so unique TCR beta chains, of which roughly 11 million were shared. Generated by immunoSEQ multiplex PCR, the TCRdb table keeps only in-frame clones and is missing some. V and J calls plus clone size are reproduced from that table; the DNA served to infer D and trimming. The table has over 50,000 clones, 60% to 80% seen once. The CDR3 has 16 residues. With V trimmed by 3 bases and J by 4 bases, 9 bases remained unmatched. The germline CDR1 and CDR2 sequences are LGHNA and YNFKEQ. Overall study results and limits: A likely sequencing artifact accounted for one observed cluster of highly shared sequence variants.

The chain combines TRBV4-2 with TRBJ2-7, with TRBD1 matching over 10 bases. Material for sequencing was PBMCs. The sequence was obtained from a man in his forties in good health and CMV-seropositive. CDR3 residues: CASSHYDRGRVYEQYF. The CDR3 bases are TGTGCCAGCAGCCATTACGACAGGGGGCGCGTTTACGAGCAGTACTTC.